Below, 22 T cell receptor beta chains from the same sample are listed, as sequenced in a study of breast tumors, draining lymph nodes, adjacent tissues. The lymph nodes were axillary draining lymph nodes from breast cancer patients. One entry per CDR3 protein results from TCRdb running MiXCR on the multiplex PCR reads. The sample includes 200,000 or so distinct CDR3 sequences, roughly 31% of them seen just once. The specimen sequenced was axillary lymph node tissue. These receptors were collected from a female donor with breast cancer. Some clones in this sample may be carry-over from other donors' samples.

This clonotype was observed at least ten times. This chain links TRBV9 with TRBJ2-3; no clear D gene. V was shortened by 0 bases and J by 6 bases, with 8 bases between the two germline ends. The CDR3 runs to 13 residues. The germline gives CDR1 SGDLS, CDR2 YYNGEE. This CDR3 reads CASSVADPDTQYF. CDR3 DNA sequence: TGTGCCAGCAGCGTAGCAGATCCCGATACGCAGTATTTT.

J is TRBJ1-2 and V is TRBV6-2 or TRBV6-3; D gene ambiguous. Germline V lookup: CDR1 MNHEY, CDR2 SVGEGT. The CDR3 contains 14 residues. V was pared by 7 bases and J by 3 bases, with 15 bases between. The CDR3 spells CASNTGPSYYGYTF. Written as DNA, the CDR3 is TGTGCCAGCAACACCGGGCCCTCTTACTATGGCTACACCTTC.

This clonotype was detected a few times. A much larger clone lies one base from this, so it may be a read error. V is TRBV20-1 and J is TRBJ1-2, with TRBD1 matching over 9 bases. The CDR3 is made up of 17 amino acids. Germline-derived CDR1 and CDR2 are DFQATT and SNEGSKA (reference sequence). V lost 0 bases and J lost 4; bases outside the gene matches: 12. This CDR3 is CSARDQGQGSYSYGYTF. As DNA, the CDR3 is TGCAGTGCTAGAGATCAGGGACAGGGATCTTATAGCTATGGCTACACCTTC.

The chain is built from TRBV7-2 and TRBJ2-3, with 8 bases lining up with TRBD2. Germline V gene lookup returns CDR1 SGHTA and CDR2 FQGNSA. The trim removed 5 bases at V and 6 bases at J, leaving 7 bases unmatched. There are 14 residues in the CDR3. The CDR3 region has the DNA TGTGCCAGCAGCAGCGGGGGCGGGCAGGATACGCAGTATTTT. This sequence encodes CASSSGGGQDTQYF.

This chain links TRBV7-2 with TRBJ1-1; perhaps TRBD1 as D (5 bases). With 3 bases removed from V and 9 bases from J, the gap between germline ends came to 17 bases. The length of the CDR3 is 14 residues. Per germline, CDR1 SGHTA and CDR2 FQGNSA. For the CDR3, the DNA is TGTGCCAGCAGCTTGGCCACGGGGGAAGTGCAAGCTTTCTTT. The encoded protein is CASSLATGEVQAFF.

There are a few counts of this clonotype. With a much larger clone just one base away, this may be a read error. The chain uses TRBV20-1 and TRBJ2-7; 8 bases line up with TRBD1. Germline V gene lookup returns CDR1 DFQATT and CDR2 SNEGSKA (reference sequence). CDR3 length equals 11 residues. The CDR3 protein is CSATTGVEQSF. The CDR3 nucleotides are TGCAGTGCCACGACAGGGGTCGAGCAGTCCTTC.

This chain connects TRBV7-3 to TRBJ2-2; TRBD2 aligns across 12 bases. Germline trimming cut 5 bases from V and 4 bases from J; bases unmatched to any gene: 8. CDR3 length: 17 residues. In germline, CDR1 is SGHTA, CDR2 FQGTGA. The CDR3 is CASSPSPSGGGTGELFF. CDR3 bases: TGTGCCAGCAGCCCCTCCCCTAGCGGGGGGGGCACCGGGGAGCTGTTTTTT.

This clonotype was found many times. The chain is built from TRBV6-1 and TRBJ1-6, with D maybe TRBD1 (5 bases). CDR3 size: 15 residues. V lost 6 bases, J lost 0 bases, and 9 bases lay in between. CDR1 MNHNS and CDR2 SASEGT come from the germline V gene. Here the CDR3 reads CASRRQSSYNSPLHF. The CDR3 coding sequence is TGTGCCAGCAGGAGACAGAGCTCCTATAATTCACCCCTCCACTTT.

The table lists this clonotype with many counts. This rearrangement joins TRBV15 to TRBJ1-3; D ambiguous. The germline V gene has CDR1 LNHNV and CDR2 YYDKDF (reference sequence). The CDR3 is 16 amino acids. The V end lost 0 bases, the J end lost 0 bases, and 9 bases lay between the germline ends. CDR3 residues: CATSRDFGFSGNTIYF. CDR3 nucleotides: TGTGCCACCAGCAGAGATTTTGGGTTCTCTGGAAACACCATATATTTT.

Of note for this clonotype: This could be a read error, since a much larger clone is one nucleotide away. This chain connects TRBV4-2 to TRBJ1-2; weak D call: TRBD1 (5 bases). The CDR3 runs 16 residues. CDR1 is LGHNA and CDR2 is YNFKEQ in the germline V gene. As DNA, the CDR3 is TGTGCCAACAGCCAAGCTGCCCAGGGACCATACTATGGCTACACCTTC. It specifies CANSQAAQGPYYGYTF.

The rearrangement joins TRBV15 to TRBJ2-5, with D maybe TRBD2 (6 bases). Germline values: CDR1 LNHNV, CDR2 YYDKDF (reference sequence). This CDR3 has 16 residues. The V and J ends lost 0 bases and 0 bases respectively, with 11 bases between them. This CDR3 is CATSRDRRGYQETQYF. The CDR3 nucleotides read TGTGCCACCAGCAGAGATCGACGGGGGTACCAAGAGACCCAGTACTTC.

This clonotype was seen many times. The chain employs TRBV7-9 and TRBJ2-7, with 10 bases identical to TRBD1. J gave up 3 bases and V 6 bases, and 8 bases lay outside the gene matches. Germline V gives CDR1 SEHNR, CDR2 FQNEAQ (reference sequence). The CDR3 spans 15 residues. CDR3 residues: CASSPRGQGIYEQYF. CDR3 bases: TGTGCCAGCAGTCCAAGGGGACAGGGGATCTACGAGCAGTACTTC.

This clonotype was counted ten times or more. This rearrangement joins TRBV9 to TRBJ1-3; D may be TRBD1 (5 bases). CDR1 and CDR2 from the germline V gene are SGDLS and YYNGEE. Deletions cut 0 bases from V and 5 bases from J, with 15 bases between. This CDR3 is built from 16 residues. The DNA of the CDR3 is TGTGCCAGCAGCGTAGGGGGCGGGGGGGGTAGAAACACCATATATTTT. This sequence encodes CASSVGGGGGRNTIYF.

Regarding this clonotype: Being one base from a much bigger clone, this may be a read error. The conserved closing phenylalanine or tryptophan is absent in this CDR3, likely reflecting a read error. V gene TRBV20-1 combines with J gene TRBJ2-7; D is ambiguous. Germline CDR1 is DFQATT and CDR2 is SNEGSKA (reference sequence). This CDR3 spans 10 amino acids. The CDR3 loop reads CSAPRDEQYS. CDR3 DNA: TGCAGCGCCCCAAGGGACGAGCAGTACTCC.

This clonotype was counted ten times or more. CDR3 residues: CASSLEPGQGLEQYF. CDR3 nucleotides: TGTGCCAGCAGCTTAGAACCGGGACAGGGGCTCGAGCAGTACTTC. The chain combines TRBV7-2 with TRBJ2-7; 10 nucleotides line up with TRBD1. V lost 1 base, J lost 6 bases, and 6 bases stayed unmatched. CDR3 length: 15 amino acids. Looked up from germline, CDR1 is SGHTA and CDR2 is FQGNSA. The full variable domain, with the rest looked up from reference TRBV7-2 and TRBJ2-7, is GAGVSQSPSNKVTEKGKDVELRCDPISGHTALYWYRQSLGQGLEFLIYFQGNSAPDKSGLPSDRFSAERTGGSVSTLTIQRTQQEDSAVYLCASSLEPGQGLEQYFGPGTRLTVT.

To note about this clonotype: Since the CDR3 does not end with the conserved phenylalanine or tryptophan, this likely comes from a read error. The V gene is TRBV25-1, the J gene TRBJ1-1; no clear D gene. V was clipped by 1 base and J by 0 bases, with 9 bases between them. There are 15 residues in the CDR3. Germline lookup yields CDR1 MGHDK and CDR2 SYGVNS. CDR3 region: CASSESGKLNTEAFL. In DNA form, the CDR3 reads TGTGCCAGCAGTGAATCCGGCAAACTGAACACTGAAGCTTTCCTT.

This clonotype was counted at least ten times. This chain connects TRBV5-1 to TRBJ2-1, with a tentative D call TRBD2 (6 bases). This CDR3 comprises 13 residues. The V and J ends lost 4 bases and 3 bases respectively, with 8 bases between them. Germline V gene lookup returns CDR1 SGHRS and CDR2 YFSETQ. CDR3 amino acids: CASSPDYYNEQFF. In DNA form, the CDR3 reads TGCGCCAGCAGCCCGGACTACTACAATGAGCAGTTCTTC.

This clonotype has a count of ten or more. J is TRBJ1-5 and V is TRBV25-1, with D perhaps TRBD1 (5 bases). CDR1 MGHDK and CDR2 SYGVNS come from the germline V gene. CDR3 length equals 15 residues. V was clipped by 5 bases and J by 0 bases, with 11 bases between them. CDR3 region: CASSRDGNSNQPQHF. The CDR3 nucleotides are TGTGCCAGCAGTAGGGACGGCAATAGCAATCAGCCCCAGCATTTT.

This clonotype was seen repeatedly, ten times or more. J is TRBJ2-5 and V is TRBV20-1; maybe TRBD1 (8 bases). CDR3 length: 16 residues. Germline V gene data show CDR1 as DFQATT and CDR2 as SNEGSKA (reference sequence). Trimming removed 6 bases from V and 5 bases from J, with 25 bases in between. The CDR3 loop reads CSAPQGGRGNAETQYF. The CDR3, as DNA: TGCAGTGCACCACAGGGGGGGAGAGGGAATGCGGAGACCCAGTACTTC.

This clonotype showed up many times. CDR3 sequence: CASSLLTAGGPRLEQYF. CDR3 nucleotides: TGTGCCAGCAGCCTTCTGACGGCGGGAGGGCCCCGGTTGGAGCAGTACTTC. The chain joins TRBV11-2 to TRBJ2-7; the match to TRBD2 covers 9 bases. Germline V gives CDR1 SGHAT, CDR2 FQNNGV. The CDR3 totals 17 residues. J gave up 7 bases and V 5 bases, and 18 bases lay outside the gene matches.

This clonotype was counted ten times or more. The V and J genes are TRBV12-3 or TRBV12-4 and TRBJ2-1; tentatively, D is TRBD1 or TRBD2 (5 bases each). Trimming took off 6 bases at V and 12 bases at J, with 18 bases between the two ends. The CDR3 consists of 13 residues. This chain's CDR3 is CASRGTESKGQFF. As DNA, the CDR3 is TGTGCCAGCAGGGGGACCGAATCCAAAGGGCAGTTCTTC.

This clonotype showed up just a few times. A much more abundant neighbour one base away suggests this may be a read error. This sequence joins TRBV20-1 and TRBJ2-1; 7 bases match TRBD2. CDR3 length: 14 amino acids. CDR1 and CDR2 from the germline V gene are DFQATT and SNEGSKA (reference sequence). V was pared by 5 bases and J by 9 bases, with 13 bases of the junction left unmatched. The CDR3 DNA is TGCAGTGCTCCTAGCGGAGGAGGGTTGACTGAGCAGTTCTTC. Protein: CSAPSGGGLTEQFF.